The clone carrying this T cell receptor beta chain was recorded only once. Naive CD8 cells, CD45RO-negative and positively selected for CCR7, excluded terminally differentiated effector memory CD45RA+ cells. This sample is drawn from a study of shared clonotypes between healthy human individuals. V shed 9 bases and J 6 bases; nucleotides not matched to a gene: 4. CDR1 SGHRS and CDR2 YFSETQ come from the germline V gene. The CDR3 runs to 12 residues. Libraries were prepared by immunoSEQ multiplex PCR; TCRdb keeps only in-frame clonotypes and omits some of them. The table includes 2 million or so clones, 85% to 95% detected once.

This TCR derives from a man aged 18 to 30 in good health. The specimen sequenced was naive CD8+ T cells sorted from blood. The rearrangement links TRBV5-1 to TRBJ2-2; 8 nucleotides align to TRBD1. Here the CDR3 reads CATPGQAGELFF. The CDR3 DNA is TGCGCCACCCCGGGACAGGCCGGGGAGCTGTTTTTT.